This T cell receptor beta chain was documented in a study of OX40 agonist ivuxolimab in advanced cancers. V lost 0 bases and J 5 bases, leaving 6 bases between the germline ends. The CDR3 totals 13 residues. Germline CDR1 and CDR2: SGDLS and YYNGEE. Repertoires were generated with immunoSEQ multiplex PCR, while TCRdb's copy carries only in-frame clones and drops some. Of approximately 59,000 clones listed, around four fifths are singletons. The source was CD4+ or CD8+ T cells sorted from blood, collected in a trial of the OX40 agonist ivuxolimab. The sequence was obtained from an adult with an advanced solid tumor such as melanoma, head and neck, liver or kidney cancer. The chain has TRBV9 and TRBJ2-1, with D possibly called TRBD1 or TRBD2 (5 bases each). CDR3 nucleotides: TGTGCCAGCAGCGTAGTGGGGGACAATGAGCAGTTCTTC. Translated: CASSVVGDNEQFF. Full variable domain (rest looked up from reference TRBV9 and TRBJ2-1): DSGVTQTPKHLITATGQRVTLRCSPRSGDLSVYWYQQSLDQGLQFLIQYYNGEERAKGNILERFSAQQFPDLHSELNLSSLELGDSALYFCASSVVGDNEQFFGPGTRLTVL.